Following are 27 T cell receptor beta chains from one sample sequenced in a study of cytomegalovirus exposure and HLA in healthy donors. The PCR had 60 Vbeta and 13 Jbeta primers. Using immunoSEQ multiplex PCR, the repertoire was profiled, and TCRdb retains in-frame clones only, with some absent. The sample has around 110,000 clones, roughly four fifths seen once. Material: PBMCs. These receptors were collected from a man aged 18 to 30 in good health and CMV-seronegative.

This clone was detected once. The chain links TRBV7-9 to TRBJ2-5; 9 bases are a match to TRBD2. The CDR3 runs to 15 residues. Per the germline V gene, CDR1 is SEHNR and CDR2 is FQNEAQ (reference sequence). The V gene end was trimmed by 11 bases and the J gene end by 5 bases; junction bases not matched to a gene: 15. Here the CDR3 reads CAASRGGAARETQYF. The CDR3 DNA reads as TGTGCCGCTAGCCGCGGGGGGGCCGCCCGTGAGACCCAGTACTTC.

V and J are TRBV7-8 and TRBJ2-7, with D possibly being TRBD1 (5 bases). V lost 5 bases and J lost 3, with 14 bases in between. In germline, CDR1 is SGHVS, CDR2 FQNEAQ. The CDR3 length is 14 residues. The CDR3 bases are TGTGCCAGCAGCCTTACCGACAGCCACTACGAGCAGTACTTC. Encoded protein: CASSLTDSHYEQYF.

The genes are TRBV7-8 and TRBJ2-5; possibly TRBD2 for D (6 bases). CDR1 is SGHVS, CDR2 FQNEAQ, per germline. The CDR3 is 14 amino acids. Trimming removed 5 bases at V and 5 bases at J, with 15 bases between. In nucleotides, the CDR3 is TGTGCCAGCAGCGGAGGGGTCGGGAGCGAGACCCAGTACTTC. Translating gives CASSGGVGSETQYF.

CDR3: CASSLGTDFGELFF. Here the CDR3 DNA reads TGCGCCAGCAGCCTCGGGACAGATTTCGGGGAGCTGTTTTTT. The chain carries TRBV4-3 and TRBJ2-2, with 7 bases aligning to TRBD1. The V gene's germline CDR1 is LGHNA and CDR2 YSLEER. CDR3 length: 14 residues. V lost 4 bases to trimming and J lost 7 bases; unmatched junction nucleotides: 6.

This clone was detected only once. This chain joins TRBV9 and TRBJ2-7, with D possibly matching TRBD2 (5 bases). Germline CDR1 and CDR2: SGDLS and YYNGEE. The CDR3 spans 15 residues. With 0 bases removed from V and 0 bases from J, the gap between germline ends came to 10 bases. The CDR3: CASSVEGESSYEQYF. CDR3 sequence (DNA): TGTGCCAGCAGCGTAGAGGGAGAGAGCTCCTACGAGCAGTACTTC.

The J gene is TRBJ2-3, the V gene TRBV27, with D maybe TRBD2 (7 bases). The CDR3 is 14 amino acids. The V end was cut by 5 bases, the J end by 4 bases, with 13 bases between. Germline V gene lookup returns CDR1 MNHEY and CDR2 SMNVEV (reference sequence). The CDR3 DNA reads as TGTGCCAGCAGTCCCGGGGGGCTGGCAGATACGCAGTATTTT. Translation: CASSPGGLADTQYF.

The V call is TRBV27, the J call TRBJ2-1, with a possible D match to TRBD1 (7 bases). The CDR3 sequence is 13 residues long. Germline V gene sequence: CDR1 MNHEY, CDR2 SMNVEV (reference sequence). V lost 6 bases, J lost 7 bases, and 13 bases lay in between. The CDR3 bases are TGTGCCAGCAGCAGGGGGGCCGGTAATGAGCAGTTCTTC. Its translation is CASSRGAGNEQFF.

The chain employs TRBV19 and TRBJ1-1; D might be TRBD1 (5 bases). The germline gives CDR1 LNHDA, CDR2 SQIVND (reference sequence). The CDR3 is 14 amino acids. V was shortened by 5 bases and J by 7 bases, with 17 bases between the two germline ends. The CDR3 reads CASSVSQGGGEAFF. The CDR3 DNA is TGTGCCAGTAGTGTCTCCCAGGGAGGCGGTGAAGCTTTCTTT.

This chain links TRBV9 with TRBJ2-3; D possibly corresponds to TRBD1 (5 bases). Deletions cut 1 base from V and 0 bases from J, with 12 bases between. The CDR3 extends over 16 amino acids. Per germline, CDR1 SGDLS and CDR2 YYNGEE. CDR3 bases: TGTGCCAGCAGCGTATTGGACACCTTTAGCACAGATACGCAGTATTTT. Residues: CASSVLDTFSTDTQYF.

The chain couples TRBV18 to TRBJ2-7; 15 nucleotides line up with TRBD2. Germline values: CDR1 KGHSH, CDR2 LQKENI. The CDR3 loop spans 17 amino acids. Trimming cost V 3 bases and J 7 bases; bases outside gene matches: 10. This CDR3 reads CASSPAGGLAGGREQYF. CDR3 bases: TGTGCCAGCTCACCTGCCGGGGGACTAGCGGGGGGAAGAGAGCAGTACTTC.

The rearrangement links TRBV6-6 to TRBJ2-3, with D maybe TRBD2 (5 bases). The V and J ends lost 6 bases and 6 bases respectively, with 10 bases between them. CDR1 is MNHNY and CDR2 is SVGAGI in the germline V gene (reference sequence). The CDR3 totals 12 residues. The CDR3 bases are TGTGCCAGCAGCGGGGTCTCGGATACGCAGTATTTT. It codes for CASSGVSDTQYF.

The CDR3 nucleotides read TGTGCCAGCAGTCCAAACCCAGTCTTGAACTATGGCTACACCTTC. This gives the protein CASSPNPVLNYGYTF. The chain is built from TRBV27 and TRBJ1-2, with D uncertain. CDR3 length equals 15 residues. Germline CDR1 MNHEY, CDR2 SMNVEV (reference sequence). The V and J ends lost 5 bases and 2 bases respectively, with 15 bases between them.

The count of this clone is one. The chain combines TRBV5-1 with TRBJ1-2, with TRBD1 identical over 8 bases. V dropped 0 bases and J dropped 8; count of bases not matched to a gene: 6. CDR3 length: 14 amino acids. Germline assignment: CDR1 SGHRS and CDR2 YFSETQ. CDR3 coding DNA: TGCGCCAGCAGCTTGGCCCAGGGGGCGGTAGGCTACACCTTC. Amino acids: CASSLAQGAVGYTF.

This clone has only a few counts. Additional DNA sequences in this sample encode the identical CDR3. V gene TRBV7-9 combines with J gene TRBJ2-3, with a tentative D call TRBD1 (5 bases). V gave up 1 base and J gave up 2 bases, with 7 bases separating them. CDR1 and CDR2 from the germline V gene are SEHNR and FQNEAQ (reference sequence). The CDR3 consists of 14 residues. The CDR3: CASSLEGLTDTQYF. In DNA, the CDR3 is TGTGCCAGCAGCTTAGAGGGGCTCACAGATACGCAGTATTTT.

The genes are TRBV6-5 and TRBJ1-1, with D possibly being TRBD1 (5 bases). This CDR3 is built from 15 residues. The V gene's germline CDR1 is MNHEY and CDR2 SVGAGI. V shed 5 bases and J shed 1 base, with 14 bases lying between them. The CDR3 protein is CASSGSGGRNTEAFF. The CDR3 DNA follows: TGTGCCAGCAGTGGGAGCGGGGGTAGGAACACTGAAGCTTTCTTT.

The V call is TRBV10-1, the J call TRBJ1-2; tentatively, D is TRBD1 (6 bases). Germline lookup yields CDR1 WNHNN and CDR2 SYGVQD (reference sequence). The CDR3 loop spans 14 amino acids. V lost 9 bases to trimming and J lost 3 bases, with 17 bases between them. The CDR3 here is CARDYRVPHYGYTF. In DNA, the CDR3 is TGCGCCAGGGATTACAGGGTGCCTCACTATGGCTACACCTTC.

The V gene is TRBV6-5, the J gene TRBJ1-2; D unresolved. CDR1 is MNHEY, CDR2 SVGAGI, per germline. V lost 6 bases to trimming and J lost 0 bases, with 14 bases between them. The CDR3 totals 15 residues. The CDR3 region has the DNA TGTGCCAGCAGCCCGTACCCCGGGACTAACTATGGCTACACCTTC. This gives the protein CASSPYPGTNYGYTF.

The chain couples TRBV15 to TRBJ1-6, with 7 nucleotides matching TRBD1. With V trimmed by 0 bases and J by 1 base, 6 bases remained unmatched. Germline-derived CDR1 and CDR2 are LNHNV and YYDKDF (reference sequence). There are 18 residues in the CDR3. This CDR3 is CATSRDTTGESYNSPLHF. CDR3 nucleotides: TGTGCCACCAGCAGAGATACAACAGGGGAATCCTATAATTCACCCCTCCACTTT.

The rearrangement links TRBV2 to TRBJ2-1; the D gene is possibly TRBD1 (6 bases). CDR1 is SNHLY, CDR2 FYNNEI, per germline. This CDR3 region has 14 residues. The germline V and J ends were trimmed by 8 bases and 4 bases, with 15 bases remaining between them. Here the CDR3 reads CASQRTAGYNEQFF. CDR3 DNA: TGTGCCAGCCAGAGGACAGCAGGGTACAATGAGCAGTTCTTC.

The rearrangement links TRBV10-2 to TRBJ2-1; 7 nucleotides agree with TRBD1. The V segment lost 6 bases and the J segment 4 bases; nucleotides outside the gene matches: 9. Germline CDR1 reads WSHSY; CDR2 reads SAAADI. This CDR3 is 15 amino acids long. The CDR3 sequence is CASREQGPPYNEQFF. CDR3 sequence (DNA): TGCGCCAGCAGAGAACAGGGGCCCCCTTACAATGAGCAGTTCTTC.

This clone has just one count. V usage is TRBV7-9 and J usage is TRBJ1-2, with 11 bases that match TRBD1. The CDR3 consists of 18 residues. The germline V gene has CDR1 SEHNR and CDR2 FQNEAQ (reference sequence). Trimming took 5 bases from V and 4 from J; bases not matched to a gene: 15. In nucleotides, the CDR3 is TGTGCCAGCAGCCGCCCCTTCCGGACAGGGGGCTTAATCTATGGCTACACCTTC. Residues: CASSRPFRTGGLIYGYTF.

V gene TRBV7-2 combines with J gene TRBJ1-3, with D unclear. The CDR3 spans 14 residues. Germline V gives CDR1 SGHTA, CDR2 FQGNSA. Trimming shortened V by 5 bases and J by 3 bases, and 11 bases separated the two germline ends. CDR3 in amino acids: CASSTRAGGNTIYF. The CDR3 DNA sequence: TGTGCCAGCAGCACCAGAGCAGGTGGAAACACCATATATTTT.

The chain links TRBV6-5 to TRBJ1-2, with D possibly being TRBD1 (6 bases). CDR1 is MNHEY, CDR2 SVGAGI, per germline. The CDR3 has 13 residues. V lost 3 bases to trimming and J lost 10 bases, with 15 bases between them. The CDR3 sequence is CASSYSTGTDYTF. The DNA of the CDR3 is TGTGCCAGCAGTTATTCGACAGGCACGGACTACACCTTC.

With regard to this clone: The junction departs from germline at one end; a sequencing error may be responsible. DNA for the CDR3: TGCGCCAGCAGCTTGGTCGGCGGGGGCTACCCCTTC. The encoded protein is CASSLVGGGYPF. The chain links TRBV5-1 to TRBJ1-2; TRBD1 is a possible D gene (6 bases). The V gene's germline CDR1 is SGHRS and CDR2 YFSETQ. The CDR3 totals 12 residues.

The chain has TRBV27 and TRBJ2-3; 11 bases fit TRBD1. V gave up 5 bases and J gave up 4 bases; unmatched junction bases: 8. This CDR3 spans 16 amino acids. CDR1 and CDR2 (germline): MNHEY, SMNVEV (reference sequence). DNA for the CDR3: TGTGCCAGCAGTCTTCGGACAGGGGGCAGGGCAGATACGCAGTATTTT. Translation gives CASSLRTGGRADTQYF.

The chain combines TRBV27 with TRBJ2-7, with 11 bases lining up with TRBD2. Germline CDR1 MNHEY, CDR2 SMNVEV (reference sequence). The CDR3 is made up of 15 amino acids. Germline trimming cut 5 bases from V and 11 bases from J; bases unmatched to any gene: 14. CDR3: CASSQLAGGPDMKYF. The CDR3 DNA is TGTGCCAGCAGTCAGTTAGCGGGGGGGCCCGATATGAAGTACTTC.

The rearrangement joins TRBV13 to TRBJ1-1, with 9 bases lining up with TRBD1. J lost 4 bases, V lost 1 base, and 4 bases had no gene match. This CDR3 region has 15 residues. CDR1 and CDR2 (germline): PRHDT, FYEKMQ (reference sequence). CDR3 sequence: CASSLEGTGSTEAFF. The DNA of the CDR3 is TGTGCCAGCAGCTTAGAGGGGACAGGGAGCACTGAAGCTTTCTTT.